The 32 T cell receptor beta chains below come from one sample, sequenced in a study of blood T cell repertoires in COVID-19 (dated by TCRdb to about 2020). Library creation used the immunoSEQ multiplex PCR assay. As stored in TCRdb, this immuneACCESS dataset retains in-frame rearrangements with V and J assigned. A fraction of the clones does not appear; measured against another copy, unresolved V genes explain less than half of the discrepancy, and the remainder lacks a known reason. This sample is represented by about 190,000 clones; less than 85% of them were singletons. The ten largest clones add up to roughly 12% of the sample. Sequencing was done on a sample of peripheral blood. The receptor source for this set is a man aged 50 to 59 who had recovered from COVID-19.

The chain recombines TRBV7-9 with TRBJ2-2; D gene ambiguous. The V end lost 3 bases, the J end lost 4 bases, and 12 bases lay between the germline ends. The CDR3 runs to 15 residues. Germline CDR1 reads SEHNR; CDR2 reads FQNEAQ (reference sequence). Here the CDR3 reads CASSLVVFSTGELFF. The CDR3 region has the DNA TGTGCCAGCAGCTTGGTAGTCTTTAGCACCGGGGAGCTGTTTTTT.

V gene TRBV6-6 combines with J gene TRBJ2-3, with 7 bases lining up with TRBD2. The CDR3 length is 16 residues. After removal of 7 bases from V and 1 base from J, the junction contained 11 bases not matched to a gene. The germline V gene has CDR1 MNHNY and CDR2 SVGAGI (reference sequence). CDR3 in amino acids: CASTPRGDERTDTQYF. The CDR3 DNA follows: TGTGCCAGCACCCCCCGGGGGGACGAACGCACAGATACGCAGTATTTT.

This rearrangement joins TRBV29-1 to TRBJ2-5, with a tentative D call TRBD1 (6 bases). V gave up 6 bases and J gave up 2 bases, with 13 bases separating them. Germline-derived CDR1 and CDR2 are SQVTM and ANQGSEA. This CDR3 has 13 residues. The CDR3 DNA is TGCAGCGTAGCAACCCAGGGGCAAGAGACCCAGTACTTC. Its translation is CSVATQGQETQYF.

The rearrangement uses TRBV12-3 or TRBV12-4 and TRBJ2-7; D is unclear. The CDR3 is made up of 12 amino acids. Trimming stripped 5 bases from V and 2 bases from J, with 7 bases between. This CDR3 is CASSGDPYEQYF. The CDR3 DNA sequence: TGTGCCAGCAGTGGAGATCCCTACGAGCAGTACTTC.

The CDR3 DNA follows: TGTGCCAGCAGCGACGGACTAGCGGGAGCCTACGAGCAGTACTTC. Translated, it gives CASSDGLAGAYEQYF. V and J are TRBV6-2 or TRBV6-3 and TRBJ2-7; 13 bases match TRBD2. The CDR3 totals 15 residues. Germline CDR1 MNHEY, CDR2 SVGEGT. The ends lost 6 bases at V and 2 bases at J; junction bases unmatched: 4.

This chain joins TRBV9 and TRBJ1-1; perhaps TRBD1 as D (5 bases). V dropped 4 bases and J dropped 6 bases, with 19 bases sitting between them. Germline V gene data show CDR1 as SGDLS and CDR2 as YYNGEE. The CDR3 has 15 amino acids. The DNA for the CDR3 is TGTGCCAGCAGCCCCAGTGGGCAGGGCGACGCTGAAGCTTTCTTT. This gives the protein CASSPSGQGDAEAFF.

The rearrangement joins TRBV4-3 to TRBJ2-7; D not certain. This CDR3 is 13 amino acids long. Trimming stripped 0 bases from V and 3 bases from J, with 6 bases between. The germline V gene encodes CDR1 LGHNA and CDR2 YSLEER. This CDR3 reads CASSQDPRYEQYF. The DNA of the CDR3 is TGCGCCAGCAGCCAAGATCCCCGCTACGAGCAGTACTTC.

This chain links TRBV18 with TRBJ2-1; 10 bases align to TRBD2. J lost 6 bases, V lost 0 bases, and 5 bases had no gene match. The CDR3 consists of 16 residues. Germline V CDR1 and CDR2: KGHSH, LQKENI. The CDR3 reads CASSPPITSGTNEQFF. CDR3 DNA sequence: TGTGCCAGCTCACCACCGATCACTAGCGGGACCAATGAGCAGTTCTTC.

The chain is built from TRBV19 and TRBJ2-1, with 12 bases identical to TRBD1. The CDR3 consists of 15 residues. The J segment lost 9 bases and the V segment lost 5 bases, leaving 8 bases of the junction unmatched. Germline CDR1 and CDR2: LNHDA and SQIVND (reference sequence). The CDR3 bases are TGTGCCAGTAGTCTCCGGGACAGGGGGCAGGGTGAGCAGTTCTTC. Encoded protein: CASSLRDRGQGEQFF.

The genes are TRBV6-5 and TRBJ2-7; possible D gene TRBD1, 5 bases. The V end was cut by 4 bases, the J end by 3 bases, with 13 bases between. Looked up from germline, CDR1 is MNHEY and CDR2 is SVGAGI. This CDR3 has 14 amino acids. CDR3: CASSSDPTDYEQYF. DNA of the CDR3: TGTGCCAGCAGTTCGGACCCGACAGACTACGAGCAGTACTTC.

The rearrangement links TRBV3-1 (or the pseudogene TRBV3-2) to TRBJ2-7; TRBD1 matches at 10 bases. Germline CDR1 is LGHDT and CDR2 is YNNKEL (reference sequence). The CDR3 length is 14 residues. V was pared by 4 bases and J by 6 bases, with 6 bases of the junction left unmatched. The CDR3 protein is CASSLRQGAFEQYF. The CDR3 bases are TGTGCCAGCAGCCTAAGACAGGGGGCCTTCGAGCAGTACTTC.

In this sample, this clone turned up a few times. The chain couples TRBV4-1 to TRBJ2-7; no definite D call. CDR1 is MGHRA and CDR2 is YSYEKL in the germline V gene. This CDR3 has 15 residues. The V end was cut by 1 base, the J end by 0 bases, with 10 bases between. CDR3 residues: CASSQVGLHSYEQYF. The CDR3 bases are TGCGCCAGCAGCCAAGTTGGCCTCCACTCCTACGAGCAGTACTTC.

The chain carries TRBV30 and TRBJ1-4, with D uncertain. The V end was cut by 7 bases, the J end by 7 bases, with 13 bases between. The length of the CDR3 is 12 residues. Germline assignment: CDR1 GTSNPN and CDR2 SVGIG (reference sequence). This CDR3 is CASVTGGEKLFF. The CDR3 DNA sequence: TGTGCCTCAGTGACTGGTGGTGAAAAACTGTTTTTT.

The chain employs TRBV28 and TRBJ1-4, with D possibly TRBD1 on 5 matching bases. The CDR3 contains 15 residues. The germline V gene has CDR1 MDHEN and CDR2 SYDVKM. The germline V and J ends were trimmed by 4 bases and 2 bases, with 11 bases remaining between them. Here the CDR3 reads CASSSRVGTNEKLFF. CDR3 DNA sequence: TGTGCCAGCAGTTCCAGGGTGGGGACTAATGAAAAACTGTTTTTT.

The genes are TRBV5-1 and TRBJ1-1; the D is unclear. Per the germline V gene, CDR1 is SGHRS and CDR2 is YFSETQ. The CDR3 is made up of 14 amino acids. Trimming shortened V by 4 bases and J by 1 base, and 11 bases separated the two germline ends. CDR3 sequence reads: CASSALYRNTEAFF. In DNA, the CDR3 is TGCGCCAGCAGCGCCCTTTACAGGAACACTGAAGCTTTCTTT.

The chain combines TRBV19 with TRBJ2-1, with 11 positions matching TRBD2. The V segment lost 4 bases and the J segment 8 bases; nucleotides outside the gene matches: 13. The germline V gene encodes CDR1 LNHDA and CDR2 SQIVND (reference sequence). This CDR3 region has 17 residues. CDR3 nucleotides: TGTGCCAGTAGTAATAGACTAGCGGGGATTCCAGGGCATGAGCAGTTCTTC. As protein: CASSNRLAGIPGHEQFF.

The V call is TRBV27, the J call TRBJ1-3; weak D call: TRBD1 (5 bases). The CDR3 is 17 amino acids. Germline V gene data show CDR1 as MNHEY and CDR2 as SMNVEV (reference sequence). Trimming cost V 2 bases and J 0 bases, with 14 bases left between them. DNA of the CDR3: TGTGCCAGCAGTTTAACCGTTGGGGGGTTCTCTGGAAACACCATATATTTT. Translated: CASSLTVGGFSGNTIYF.

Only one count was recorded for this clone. In DNA, the CDR3 is TGTGCCAGCAGCTTTGGACAGGGGGACGTTACGCAGTATTTT. Translated: CASSFGQGDVTQYF. The chain carries TRBV5-5 and TRBJ2-3, with TRBD1 matching 10 bases. This CDR3 spans 14 amino acids. Trimming at V came to 2 bases and at J to 8 bases, leaving 5 bases not matched to a gene. Germline V CDR1 and CDR2: SGHKS, YYEKEE (reference sequence).

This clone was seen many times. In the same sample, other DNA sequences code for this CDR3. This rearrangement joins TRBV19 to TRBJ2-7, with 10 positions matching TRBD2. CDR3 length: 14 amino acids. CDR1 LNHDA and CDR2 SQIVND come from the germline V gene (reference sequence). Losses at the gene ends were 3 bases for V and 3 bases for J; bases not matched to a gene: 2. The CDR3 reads CASSIASGSYEQYF. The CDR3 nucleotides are TGTGCCAGTAGTATCGCTAGCGGGAGCTACGAGCAGTACTTC.

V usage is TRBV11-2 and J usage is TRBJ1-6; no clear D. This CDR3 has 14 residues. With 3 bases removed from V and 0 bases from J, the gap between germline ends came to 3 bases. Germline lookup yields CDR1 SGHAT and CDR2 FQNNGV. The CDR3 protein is CASSLSSYNSPLHF. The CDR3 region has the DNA TGTGCCAGCAGCTTGAGCTCCTATAATTCACCCCTCCACTTT.

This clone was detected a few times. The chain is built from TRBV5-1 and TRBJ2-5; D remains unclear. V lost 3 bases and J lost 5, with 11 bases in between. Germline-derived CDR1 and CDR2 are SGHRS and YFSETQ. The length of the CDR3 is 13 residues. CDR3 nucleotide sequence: TGCGCCAGCAGCTCCCTTATTCAGGAGACCCAGTACTTC. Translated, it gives CASSSLIQETQYF. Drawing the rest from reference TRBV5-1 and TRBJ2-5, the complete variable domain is KAGVTQTPRYLIKTRGQQVTLSCSPISGHRSVSWYQQTPGQGLQFLFEYFSETQRNKGNFPGRFSGRQFSNSRSEMNVSTLELGDSALYLCASSSLIQETQYFGPGTRLLVL.

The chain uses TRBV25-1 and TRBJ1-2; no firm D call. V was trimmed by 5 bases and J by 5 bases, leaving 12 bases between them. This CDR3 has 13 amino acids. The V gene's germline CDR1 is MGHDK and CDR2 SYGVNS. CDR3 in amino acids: CASSTSSFYGYTF. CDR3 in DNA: TGTGCCAGCAGTACTAGCTCCTTTTATGGCTACACCTTC.

The CDR3 DNA is TGCGCCAGCAGCCAAGATGCGGGGAAAAAAGGCCCGCCTTCAGATAGAAAACTGTTTTTT. Translated, it gives CASSQDAGKKGPPSDRKLFF. The rearrangement joins TRBV4-3 to TRBJ1-4; no clear D. The ends were cut back, 0 bases at V and 10 bases at J, with 30 bases in the middle. CDR3 size: 20 residues. The V gene's germline CDR1 is LGHNA and CDR2 YSLEER.

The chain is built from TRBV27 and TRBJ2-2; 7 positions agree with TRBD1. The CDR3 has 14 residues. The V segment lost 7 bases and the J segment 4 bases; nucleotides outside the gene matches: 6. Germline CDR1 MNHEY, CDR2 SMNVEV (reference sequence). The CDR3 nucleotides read TGTGCCAGCAAAGACAGGGTCCGCACCGGGGAGCTGTTTTTT. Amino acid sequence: CASKDRVRTGELFF.

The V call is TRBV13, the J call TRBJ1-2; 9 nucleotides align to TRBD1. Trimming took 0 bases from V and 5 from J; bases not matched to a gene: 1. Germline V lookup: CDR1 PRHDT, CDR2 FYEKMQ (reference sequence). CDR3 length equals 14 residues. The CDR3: CASSLGGQGYGYTF. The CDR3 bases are TGTGCCAGCAGCTTAGGGGGACAGGGATATGGCTACACCTTC.

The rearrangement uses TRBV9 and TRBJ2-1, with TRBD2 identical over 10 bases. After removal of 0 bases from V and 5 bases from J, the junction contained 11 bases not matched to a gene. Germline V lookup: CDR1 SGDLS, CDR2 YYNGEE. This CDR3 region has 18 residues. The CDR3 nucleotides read TGTGCCAGCAGCGTAGCACCCGCCGCTAGCGGGAGCGACAATGAGCAGTTCTTC. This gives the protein CASSVAPAASGSDNEQFF.

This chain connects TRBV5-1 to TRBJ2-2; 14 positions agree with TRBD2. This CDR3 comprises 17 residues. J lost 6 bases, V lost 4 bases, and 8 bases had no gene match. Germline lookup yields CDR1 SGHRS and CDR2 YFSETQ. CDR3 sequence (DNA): TGCGCCAGCAGCCCAATTGGACTAGCGGGAGGTCCCGGGGAGCTGTTTTTT. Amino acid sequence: CASSPIGLAGGPGELFF.

The CDR3 coding sequence is TGTGCCAGCAGGGTCGAAGGCGGCTATGGCTACACCTTC. It translates to CASRVEGGYGYTF. The chain couples TRBV25-1 to TRBJ1-2, with D unresolved. The V end lost 6 bases, the J end lost 4 bases, and 12 bases lay between the germline ends. The CDR3 sequence is 13 residues long. Germline CDR1 and CDR2: MGHDK and SYGVNS.

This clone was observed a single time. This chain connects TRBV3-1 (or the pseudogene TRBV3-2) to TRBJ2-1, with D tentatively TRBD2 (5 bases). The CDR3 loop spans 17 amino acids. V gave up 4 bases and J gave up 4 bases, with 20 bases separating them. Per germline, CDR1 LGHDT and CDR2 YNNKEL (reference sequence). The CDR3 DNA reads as TGTGCCAGCAGCCCTCGGTTGGGAGCGGCCACATACAATGAGCAGTTCTTC. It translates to CASSPRLGAATYNEQFF.

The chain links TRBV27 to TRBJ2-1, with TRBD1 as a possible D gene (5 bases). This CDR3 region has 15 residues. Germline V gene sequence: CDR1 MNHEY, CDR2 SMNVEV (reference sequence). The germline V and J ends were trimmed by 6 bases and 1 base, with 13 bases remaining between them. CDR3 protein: CASSWMGPSYNEQFF. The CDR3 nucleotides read TGTGCCAGCAGCTGGATGGGGCCATCCTACAATGAGCAGTTCTTC.

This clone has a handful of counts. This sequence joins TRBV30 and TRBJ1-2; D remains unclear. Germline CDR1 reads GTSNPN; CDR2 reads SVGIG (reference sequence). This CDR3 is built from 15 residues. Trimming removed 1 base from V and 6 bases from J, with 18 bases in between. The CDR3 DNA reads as TGTGCCTGGAGTGGGGCTCGGTTGTACCTGGATGGCTACACCTTC. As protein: CAWSGARLYLDGYTF.

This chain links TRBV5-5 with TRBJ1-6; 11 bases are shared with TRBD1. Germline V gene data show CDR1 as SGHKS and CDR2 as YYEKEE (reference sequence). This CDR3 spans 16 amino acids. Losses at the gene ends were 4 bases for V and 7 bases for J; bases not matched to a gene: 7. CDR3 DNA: TGTGCCAGCAGCGATCGGACAGGGGGCGGAAATTCACCCCTCCACTTT. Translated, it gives CASSDRTGGGNSPLHF. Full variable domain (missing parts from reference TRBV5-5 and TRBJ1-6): DAGVTQSPTHLIKTRGQQVTLRCSPISGHKSVSWYQQVLGQGPQFIFQYYEKEERGRGNFPDRFSARQFPNYSSELNVNALLLGDSALYLCASSDRTGGGNSPLHFGNGTRLTVT.